These 29 T cell receptor beta chains came from one sample sequenced in a study of identical twins. A single record per CDR3 protein comes from TCRdb applying MiXCR to the 5' RACE reads. The sample lists 1.5 million to 2 million distinct CDR3 sequences, under 35% occurring once. Sample: cord blood. The receptors were gathered from a newborn girl in good health.

The chain carries TRBV10-2 and TRBJ2-7; D not certain. V was pared by 4 bases and J by 4 bases, with 14 bases between. The CDR3 consists of 14 residues. In germline, CDR1 is WSHSY, CDR2 SAAADI. The CDR3 loop reads CASSAGRSYYEQYF. CDR3 bases: TGCGCCAGCAGTGCCGGGCGGTCGTATTACGAGCAGTACTTC.

Comment on this clonotype: A read error is possible here, since a much larger clone lies one base away. The gene calls are TRBV3-1 and TRBJ2-4, with D perhaps matching TRBD2 (7 bases). This CDR3 region has 17 residues. Per germline, CDR1 LGHDT and CDR2 YNNKEL (reference sequence). CDR3 residues: CAGSHSGTTLAKNIQYF. For the CDR3, the DNA is TGTGCCGGCAGCCACAGCGGGACAACTCTAGCCAAAAACATTCAGTACTTC.

V and J are TRBV5-6 and TRBJ2-4, with D uncertain. The V end lost 0 bases, the J end lost 3 bases, and 7 bases lay between the germline ends. Per germline, CDR1 SGHDT and CDR2 YYEEEE. This CDR3 contains 14 residues. The CDR3 nucleotides are TGTGCCAGCAGCTTGGGGTATGGCAAAAACATTCAGTACTTC. Its translation: CASSLGYGKNIQYF.

The chain has TRBV7-2 and TRBJ1-1, with 10 bases matching TRBD1. Germline lookup yields CDR1 SGHTA and CDR2 FQGNSA. Trimming at V came to 0 bases and at J to 6 bases, leaving 4 bases not matched to a gene. The CDR3 contains 15 residues. The CDR3 spells CASSLARQGASEAFF. Here the CDR3 DNA reads TGTGCCAGCAGCTTAGCGAGACAGGGGGCGTCTGAAGCTTTCTTT.

V and J are TRBV11-2 and TRBJ2-1; no firm D call. V was cut by 1 base and J by 13 bases, with 11 bases left in between. The CDR3 runs to 12 residues. Germline CDR1 is SGHAT and CDR2 is FQNNGV. CDR3 DNA: TGTGCCAGCAGCTTAGTACGCTCGGGCCAGTTCTTC. Translated, it gives CASSLVRSGQFF.

This clonotype was observed a handful of times. This chain connects TRBV2 to TRBJ2-1; no clear D gene. Trimming stripped 7 bases from V and 6 bases from J, with 10 bases between. The germline gives CDR1 SNHLY, CDR2 FYNNEI. The length of the CDR3 is 12 residues. The chain's CDR3 is CASIYWANEQFF. The CDR3, as DNA: TGTGCCAGCATTTACTGGGCCAATGAGCAGTTCTTC. Combining the CDR3 with reference TRBV2 and TRBJ2-1 gives the whole variable domain EPEVTQTPSHQVTQMGQEVILRCVPISNHLYFYWYRQILGQKVEFLVSFYNNEISEKSEIFDDQFSVERPDGSNFTLKIRSTKLEDSAMYFCASIYWANEQFFGPGTRLTVL.

In this sample, this clonotype turned up a few times. V usage is TRBV29-1 and J usage is TRBJ2-7; D ambiguous. In germline, CDR1 is SQVTM, CDR2 ANQGSEA. The ends were cut back, 4 bases at V and 3 bases at J, with 7 bases in the middle. The length of the CDR3 is 11 residues. The CDR3 nucleotides are TGCAGCGTTGGTTCTCACTACGAGCAGTACTTC. Translation: CSVGSHYEQYF.

Points on this clonotype: One junction end disagrees with the germline gene, perhaps due to a read error. The V and J genes are TRBV24-1 and TRBJ2-5, with a possible D match to TRBD2 (5 bases). CDR3 length: 11 residues. CDR1 and CDR2 from the germline V gene are KGHDR and SFDVKD. Here the CDR3 DNA reads TGTACCACCAGTGCTGGAGGGACCCAGTACTTC. Translated, it gives CTTSAGGTQYF.

The chain is built from TRBV10-3 and TRBJ1-1, with a weak D call TRBD1 (6 bases). This CDR3 contains 15 residues. Germline CDR1 and CDR2: ENHRY and SYGVKD. The V and J ends lost 3 bases and 4 bases respectively, with 15 bases between them. CDR3: CAISDLNREGTEAFF. CDR3 nucleotides: TGTGCCATCAGTGACTTAAACAGGGAGGGCACTGAAGCTTTCTTT.

In its sample, this clonotype was seen a few times. J is TRBJ1-4 and V is TRBV27; a weak D match, TRBD1 (5 bases). V lost 1 base and J lost 4, with 10 bases in between. The germline CDR1 and CDR2 sequences are MNHEY and SMNVEV (reference sequence). This CDR3 has 15 residues. The CDR3 sequence is CASSLFGRVNEKLFF. Written as DNA, the CDR3 is TGTGCCAGCAGTTTATTTGGCAGGGTTAATGAAAAACTGTTTTTT.

The rearrangement uses TRBV30 and TRBJ2-4, with a tentative D call TRBD2 (5 bases). The DNA end is more similar to TRBJ2-7, so the J call may be wrong. Looked up from germline, CDR1 is GTSNPN and CDR2 is SVGIG (reference sequence). The CDR3 has 14 residues. The CDR3 bases are TGTGCCTGGAGTGTGTACGGGAACAATCCCGAGCAGTACTTC. Encoded protein: CAWSVYGNNPEQYF.

In this sample, this clonotype turned up a few times. The chain carries TRBV14 and TRBJ2-1; weak D call: TRBD2 (6 bases). Germline assignment: CDR1 SGHDN and CDR2 FVKESK. The length of the CDR3 is 15 residues. Trimming took off 1 base at V and 6 bases at J, with 13 bases between the two ends. As DNA, the CDR3 is TGTGCCAGCAGCCAAGGTAGTCTAGCGCTCAATGAGCAGTTCTTC. Residues: CASSQGSLALNEQFF.

This clonotype was counted between two and nine times. The gene calls are TRBV3-1 and TRBJ2-4; 9 bases line up with TRBD1. Germline V lookup: CDR1 LGHDT, CDR2 YNNKEL (reference sequence). CDR3 length: 17 amino acids. V was clipped by 1 base and J by 3 bases; unmatched bases: 7. The CDR3 sequence: CASSQVWDREDKNIQYF. The DNA of the CDR3 is TGTGCCAGCAGCCAAGTTTGGGACAGGGAGGACAAAAACATTCAGTACTTC.

This clonotype appeared a single time. Sequence at one end of the junction differs from germline and may be a read error. This chain joins TRBV20-1 and TRBJ1-1; D is unresolved. From germline, CDR1 is DFQATT and CDR2 SNEGSKA (reference sequence). CDR3 length equals 16 residues. The CDR3 reads CSALPFNRGTNSEAFF. In nucleotides, the CDR3 is TGCAGTGCCCTCCCTTTTAACCGAGGTACGAACTCTGAAGCTTTCTTT.

Only a few counts were recorded for this clonotype. V usage is TRBV6-1 and J usage is TRBJ2-3, with TRBD2 matching 7 bases. Germline V gives CDR1 MNHNS, CDR2 SASEGT. The CDR3 spans 12 residues. V trimming: 11 bases; J trimming: 3 bases; junction bases outside the gene matches: 5. The DNA for the CDR3 is TGTGCCGGCCGGGGAGGGACAGATACGCAGTATTTT. Its translation is CAGRGGTDTQYF.

This clonotype was picked up a small number of times. V usage is TRBV2 and J usage is TRBJ2-3, with D possibly being TRBD2 (5 bases). Trimming left V 6 bases short and J 2 bases short, with 12 bases between. The CDR3 length is 14 residues. CDR1 and CDR2 (germline): SNHLY, FYNNEI. The chain's CDR3 is CASSVGVPTDTQYF. The CDR3, as DNA: TGTGCCAGCAGCGTCGGGGTCCCCACAGATACGCAGTATTTT.

This chain joins TRBV24-1 and TRBJ1-6; 8 bases are shared with TRBD1. In germline, CDR1 is KGHDR, CDR2 SFDVKD. J gave up 7 bases and V 8 bases, and 0 bases lay outside the gene matches. The CDR3 covers 12 residues. The CDR3 region is CATNRGNSPLHF. The CDR3 DNA reads as TGTGCCACCAACAGGGGGAATTCACCCCTCCACTTT.

The J gene is TRBJ2-2, the V gene TRBV6-5; D not resolved. The CDR3 has 14 residues. Germline CDR1 MNHEY, CDR2 SVGAGI. V dropped 0 bases and J dropped 6 bases, with 8 bases sitting between them. CDR3 amino acids: CASSYSRIAGELFF. CDR3 DNA sequence: TGTGCCAGCAGTTACTCGAGAATAGCCGGGGAGCTGTTTTTT.

This chain links TRBV20-1 with TRBJ2-1; 10 bases map to TRBD2. V shed 1 base, J shed 4 bases, and the junction held 7 bases outside the gene matches. This CDR3 contains 16 residues. Germline CDR1 is DFQATT and CDR2 is SNEGSKA (reference sequence). Here the CDR3 DNA reads TGCAGTGCTAGAGGTCGTTGGACTAGCGGTTACAATGAGCAGTTCTTC. Its protein is CSARGRWTSGYNEQFF.

This clonotype was observed a handful of times. At one boundary the junction diverges from the germline segment, which might be a read error. V and J are TRBV7-7 and TRBJ2-5; weak D call: TRBD2 (6 bases). There are 14 residues in the CDR3. Per the germline V gene, CDR1 is SSHAT and CDR2 is FNYEAQ (reference sequence). This CDR3 is CASSLGIGGNEQYF. CDR3 coding DNA: TGTGCTAGCAGCTTAGGTATAGGCGGGAATGAGCAGTACTTC.

Worth noting for this clonotype: At one boundary the junction diverges from the germline segment, which might be a read error. This sequence joins TRBV29-1 and TRBJ2-5; weak D call: TRBD1 (5 bases). TRBJ2-7 explains the end of the DNA better; the J call may be wrong. The CDR3 extends over 16 amino acids. Germline assignment: CDR1 SQVTM and CDR2 ANQGSEA. CDR3 bases: TGCGGCGTTGAAGGTTACGGGTCAGGGAACCGCCACGAGCAGTACTTC. This sequence encodes CGVEGYGSGNRHEQYF.

The chain carries TRBV6-5 and TRBJ2-7, with D possibly called TRBD1 or TRBD2 (5 bases each). This CDR3 has 15 residues. Trimming removed 0 bases at V and 2 bases at J, with 11 bases between. CDR1 and CDR2 (germline): MNHEY, SVGAGI. In DNA, the CDR3 is TGTGCCAGCAGTTACTCGGCAGGGCGGGCCTACGAGCAGTACTTC. This sequence encodes CASSYSAGRAYEQYF.

The chain combines TRBV12-3 or TRBV12-4 with TRBJ2-7, with 8 bases aligning to TRBD2. The CDR3 contains 18 residues. V shed 6 bases, J shed 7 bases, and the junction held 23 bases outside the gene matches. CDR3 DNA sequence: TGTGCCAGCAGCCACTCGGGAGGGTCACAGTCCTCCTACAATGAGCAGTACTTC. Its protein product is CASSHSGGSQSSYNEQYF.

This clonotype was seen a handful of times. This sequence joins TRBV6-5 and TRBJ2-7, with 9 bases fitting TRBD2. The V gene's germline CDR1 is MNHEY and CDR2 SVGAGI. The junction had 4 bases not matched to a gene; V was cut back by 10 bases and J by 0 bases. The CDR3 length is 13 residues. CDR3 coding DNA: TGTGCCACCACTAGCGGGTTCTCCTACGAGCAGTACTTC. Translation gives CATTSGFSYEQYF.

The rearrangement uses TRBV25-1 and TRBJ2-3; D might be TRBD1 (7 bases). Germline lookup yields CDR1 MGHDK and CDR2 SYGVNS. This CDR3 has 16 residues. V shed 2 bases and J shed 2 bases, with 14 bases lying between them. The CDR3 sequence is CASSEGGGRVTDTQYF. Written as DNA, the CDR3 is TGTGCCAGCAGTGAAGGAGGGGGCAGGGTCACAGATACGCAGTATTTT.

The genes are TRBV5-4 and TRBJ2-3; TRBD2 matches 7 bases. The CDR3 has 15 residues. The germline CDR1 and CDR2 sequences are SGHNT and YYREEE (reference sequence). Germline trimming cut 4 bases from V and 1 base from J; bases unmatched to any gene: 6. The CDR3 spells CASSARREGTDTQYF. The CDR3, as DNA: TGTGCCAGCAGCGCTCGCCGGGAGGGCACAGATACGCAGTATTTT. Together with reference TRBV5-4 and TRBJ2-3, the CDR3 gives the full variable domain: ETGVTQSPTHLIKTRGQQVTLRCSSQSGHNTVSWYQQALGQGPQFIFQYYREEENGRGNFPPRFSGLQFPNYSSELNVNALELDDSALYLCASSARREGTDTQYFGPGTRLTVL.

This clonotype was counted between two and nine times. The chain carries TRBV5-6 and TRBJ2-3; TRBD1 is a possible D gene (6 bases). V was trimmed by 0 bases and J by 13 bases, leaving 9 bases between them. The CDR3 sequence is 11 residues long. Germline-derived CDR1 and CDR2 are SGHDT and YYEEEE. CDR3 loop: CASSLDRDEYF. CDR3 in DNA: TGTGCCAGCAGCTTGGACAGGGACGAGTATTTT.

This clonotype was counted many times. V is TRBV28 and J is TRBJ1-1; D possibly corresponds to TRBD1 (5 bases). This CDR3 contains 11 residues. Germline V gene lookup returns CDR1 MDHEN and CDR2 SYDVKM. The V end was cut by 6 bases, the J end by 11 bases, with 13 bases between. The CDR3 region is CASSLLGEAFF. The DNA for the CDR3 is TGTGCCAGCAGCTTACTAGGGGAGGCTTTCTTT.

The V call is TRBV7-2, the J call TRBJ1-3, with TRBD1 as a possible D gene (5 bases). The CDR3 totals 13 residues. V shed 6 bases and J shed 4 bases, with 10 bases lying between them. The germline CDR1 and CDR2 sequences are SGHTA and FQGNSA. The CDR3 sequence: CASSQGTGNTIYF. Here the CDR3 DNA reads TGTGCCAGCAGTCAGGGTACAGGAAACACCATATATTTT.